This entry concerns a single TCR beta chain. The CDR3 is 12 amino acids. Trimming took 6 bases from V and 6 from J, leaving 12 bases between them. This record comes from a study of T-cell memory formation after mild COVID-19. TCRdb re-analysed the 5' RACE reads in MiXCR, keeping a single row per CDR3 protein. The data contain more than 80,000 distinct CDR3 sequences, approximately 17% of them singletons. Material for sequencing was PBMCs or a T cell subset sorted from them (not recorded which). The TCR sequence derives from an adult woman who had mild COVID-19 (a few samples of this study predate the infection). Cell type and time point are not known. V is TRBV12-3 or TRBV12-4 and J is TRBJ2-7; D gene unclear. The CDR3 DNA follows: TGTGCCAGCAGCCGTGGGCAGTCCGAGCAGTACTTC. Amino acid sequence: CASSRGQSEQYF.